Listed below are T cell receptor beta chains from one sample, sequenced in a study of cytomegalovirus exposure and HLA in healthy donors. Sequencing was performed with immunoSEQ multiplex PCR; in TCRdb, only in-frame clones are kept and a portion is missing. This table holds about 100,000 clones, roughly four fifths found once. Material: PBMCs. Receptor source: a woman between 55 and 75 years old in good health and CMV-seropositive. Both conserved end residues are part of each CDR3. Each record gives: D gene, V gene, J gene, clone size, CDR3 DNA, CDR3 protein. D genes are given only for firm matches. Expanded clones get a size class; other rows say once, few or many, or leave the size out.

TRBD1	TRBV10-3	TRBJ2-2	NA	TGTGCCATCAGTGAGGGACAGGGGGCTAACACCGGGGAGCTGTTTTTT	CAISEGQGANTGELFF
TRBD1	TRBV2	TRBJ1-2	NA	TGTGCCAGCAGTTCCCAGGGACAGGGGTTCTATGGCTACACCTTC	CASSSQGQGFYGYTF
TRBD1	TRBV18	TRBJ2-7	NA	TGTGCCAGCTCCCAACCGGGACAGGGAACAACCTACGAGCAGTACTTC	CASSQPGQGTTYEQYF
TRBD1	TRBV19	TRBJ1-1	few	TGTGCCAGTAGTAAATTGACTTCAGGGGGAGCTTTCTTT	CASSKLTSGGAFF
NA	TRBV30	TRBJ2-1	once	TGTGCCTGGAGTGTACAACCCACGCCCTACAATGAGCAGTTCTTC	CAWSVQPTPYNEQFF
NA	TRBV7-9	TRBJ1-6	NA	TGTGCCAGCAGCTCCCAACAGGGTGGCAATTCACCCCTCCACTTT	CASSSQQGGNSPLHF
TRBD2	TRBV4-1	TRBJ2-3	NA	TGCGCCAGCAGCCCCCAGACTAGCGCCTACACAGATACGCAGTATTTT	CASSPQTSAYTDTQYF
NA	TRBV10-3	TRBJ1-6	NA	TGTGCCATCAGTGAGGCCCCTAGTTCACCCCTCCACTTT	CAISEAPSSPLHF
NA	TRBV27	TRBJ1-1	NA	TGTGCCAGCAGGGTACGTGGCAACACTGAAGCTTTCTTT	CASRVRGNTEAFF
TRBD1	TRBV7-2	TRBJ2-6	few	TGTGCCAGCAGAGACAGGGTGGGGACCAACGTCCTGACTTTC	CASRDRVGTNVLTF
TRBD2	TRBV28	TRBJ2-1	NA	TGTGCCAGCAGTTTGCCCCCGAGGCAGCCGGGGGGTAATGAGCAGTTCTTC	CASSLPPRQPGGNEQFF
NA	TRBV28	TRBJ1-4	once	TGTGCCAGCACCTTAGGGGCAGGGAGGGAAAAACTGTTTTTT	CASTLGAGREKLFF
TRBD2	TRBV7-2	TRBJ2-1	few	TGTGCCAGCAGCTCGGGACTAGCGGGAGGATACAATGAGCAGTTCTTC	CASSSGLAGGYNEQFF
TRBD2	TRBV5-1	TRBJ2-7	NA	TGCGCCAGCACCCTGGCCCCTAGCGGGGGGTACGAGCAGTACTTC	CASTLAPSGGYEQYF
TRBD1	TRBV7-8	TRBJ2-2	NA	TGTGCCAGCAGCAGACAGGGGTACACCGGGGAGCTGTTTTTT	CASSRQGYTGELFF
TRBD1	TRBV27	TRBJ2-7	NA	TGTGCCAGCAGTGCCCGGACAGGGACTGCTTACTCCTACGAGCAGTACTTC	CASSARTGTAYSYEQYF
NA	TRBV29-1	TRBJ2-2	NA	TGCAGCGTCTACCGTGGTGTTGGGGAGCTGTTTTTT	CSVYRGVGELFF
NA	TRBV5-4	TRBJ2-7	NA	TGTGCCAGCAGCGCAGGGACACCCTACGAGCAGTACTTC	CASSAGTPYEQYF
NA	TRBV6-6	TRBJ2-1	few	TGTGCCAGCAGTTATTTTCGGGAGTGGGCCTACAATGAGCAGTTCTTC	CASSYFREWAYNEQFF
NA	TRBV7-8	TRBJ1-2	few	TGTGCCAGCAGCTCCAGTCGAAACTATGGCTACACCTTC	CASSSSRNYGYTF
TRBD1	TRBV27	TRBJ1-5	NA	TGTGCCAGCAGTTACGACAGGGGGGGCAATCGGCCCCAGCATTTT	CASSYDRGGNRPQHF
NA	TRBV6-1	TRBJ2-1	NA	TGTGCCAGCAGTGAGCATGTGGCTCATGAGCAGTTCTTC	CASSEHVAHEQFF
NA	TRBV9	TRBJ2-4	NA	TGTGCCAGCAGCGGTAGGACAGACTTAGCCAAAAACATTCAGTACTTC	CASSGRTDLAKNIQYF
TRBD1	TRBV2	TRBJ1-4	few	TGTGCCAGCCGGCCACTGGGGACAGGGGATACGGTGTTTTTT	CASRPLGTGDTVFF
NA	TRBV15	TRBJ2-1	NA	TGTGCCACCAGCAGAGAGGCTAGGTCCTACAATGAGCAGTTCTTC	CATSREARSYNEQFF
NA	TRBV19	TRBJ2-3	few	TGTGCCAGTAGTGCAATCGACTATCGCACAGATACGCAGTATTTT	CASSAIDYRTDTQYF
NA	TRBV21-1	TRBJ1-2	few	TGTGCCGACGCAAGGACAGGGTTTAACTATGGCTACACCTTC	CADARTGFNYGYTF
NA	TRBV7-3	TRBJ1-2	NA	TGTGCCAGCAGCCCAACAGGAGCTAACTATGGCTACACCTTC	CASSPTGANYGYTF
NA	TRBV6-5	TRBJ1-1	NA	TGTGCCAGCAGCACCTTGCGGGGAAACACTGAAGCTTTCTTT	CASSTLRGNTEAFF
TRBD1	TRBV7-2	TRBJ2-1	NA	TGTGCCAGCAGCCGGGACAGGGTTGTCTACAATGAGCAGTTCTTC	CASSRDRVVYNEQFF
TRBD1	TRBV6-1	TRBJ1-3	few	TGTGCCAGCAGTTCCCCGGGACAGGGAAACACCATATATTTT	CASSSPGQGNTIYF
NA	TRBV27	TRBJ1-1	NA	TGTGCCAGCAAGAATGAAGCCGGGACATACACTGAAGCTTTCTTT	CASKNEAGTYTEAFF
TRBD1	TRBV15	TRBJ1-2	NA	TGTGCCACCAGCCCCGACAGGGTATTTGGCTACACCTTC	CATSPDRVFGYTF
NA	TRBV4-2	TRBJ1-1	NA	TGTGCCAGCAGCCAAGCGGGAAGGGCTGAAGCTTTCTTT	CASSQAGRAEAFF
TRBD2	TRBV19	TRBJ2-7	NA	TGTGCCAGTAGGGGACTAGCGGCTAACGAGCAGTACTTC	CASRGLAANEQYF
NA	TRBV2	TRBJ2-3	once	TGTGCCAGCAGTGTAGGGACGACTAGTTCAATTCGAGATACGCAGTATTTT	CASSVGTTSSIRDTQYF